This TCR beta chain was sequenced during a study of T cells in Graves' hyperthyroidism and ophthalmopathy (dated by TCRdb to the late 2010s). Some background on the complete study: Peripheral blood was collected at initial diagnosis, before any treatment. In more than 5 Graves' hyperthyroidism patients, the study also compared T-cell repertoires from thyroid tissue with T-cell repertoires from blood. To identify distinguishing TCR V-J signatures, a discovery cohort of 90 to 100 patients was used, comprising some 45 with Graves' ophthalmopathy and some 60 with stable Graves' hyperthyroidism. The roughly 100 discovery patients were randomly split 7:3 into training and test sets. The paper reports TCR Vbeta CDR3 sequencing of over 120 peripheral blood samples: around 41 ophthalmopathy, 75 to 80 hyperthyroidism and around 17 progressor patients. Once sampling was done, hyperthyroidism patients were given methimazole at a starting dose of 30 mg daily, whereas ophthalmopathy patients were given high-dose intravenous methylprednisolone. Prospective prediction of ophthalmopathy was tested in an independent validation cohort consisting of 18 to 20 hyperthyroidism patients and approximately 16 patients who later progressed to ophthalmopathy. The full study reports these points: A 13 V-J signature model separated ophthalmopathy from stable hyperthyroidism, with 87.88% sensitivity and roughly 82% specificity in cross-validation and 80%/75% in testing. In validation, the model predicted progression to ophthalmopathy a median of about 5.9 months before onset, with 65% to 71% sensitivity and almost 75% specificity. No statistical method was used to set the sample size in advance, and investigators knew the group allocation. Most expanded thyroid clonotypes (frequency above 0.001) were also found in blood, which suggests that blood repertoires may mirror thyroid immune responses.

The TCR beta CDR3 regions were amplified from the RNA transcripts. The first round of RT-PCR for the TCR CDR3 was performed with the HTBI primer set and the Qiagen OneStep RT-PCR kit. Libraries were constructed in a second round of multiplex PCR, after which size selection and purification were performed. Paired-end sequencing of the libraries was performed with 100 bp reads on an Illumina HiSeq2000. The source study handled its data this way. Raw data were processed with SOAPnuke, discarding reads with adapters, uncalled bases, mean Phred below 15, or no exact constant-primer or identifier match. COPE v1.2.5 was used to merge high-quality paired reads, and clonotypes were defined as unique nucleotide sequences. MiTCR v1.1 was used to align clonotypes to the IMGT TRBV, TRBD and TRBJ reference segments. The analysis was restricted to V-J combinations with a frequency above 0.0001, which together covered 99% to 99.2% of the repertoires. A TCS score was defined as the ratio between F50 (clonal expansion) and ExV (chaos), using BLOSUM62-based TCRdist between CDR3 peptides within each V-J. Welch's t-statistics and random forest reduced just over 500 V-J features to roughly 13, which were used in a naive Bayes classifier (R e1071). The raw public reads went through TCRdb reprocessing: fastp at Q25, MiXCR clone calling, in-frame beta chains kept. Records with the same CDR3 protein are collapsed into one entry carrying the most frequent genes and DNA. Here the V and J calls rest on TCRdb's processing, not on the authors' analysis. For this sample the table gives about 410,000 distinct CDR3 sequences, of which over 12% were detected only once. The top ten clonotypes cover around 13% of the sample.

The germline V gene (reference sequence) gives CDR1 as LNHDA and CDR2 as SQIVND. Unmatched junction bases come to 6, with V trimmed by 5 bases and J by 4 bases. The CDR3 sequence holds 15 residues, the cysteine and phenylalanine included. Just the 45-base CDR3 DNA is kept, in frame starting at base 1. Ophthalmopathy patients had moderately to severely active disease, with a Clinical Activity Score of 3 or more, a NOSPECS grade of 4 or more, and a disease duration of less than 3 months. Any patient with an uncontrolled infection, another autoimmune disease, pregnancy or lactation was excluded. Diagnoses were based on clinical symptoms, serum thyroxine and TRAb, thyroid ultrasound and orbital computed tomography. Ficoll-Paque density gradient centrifugation was used to isolate PBMCs from approximately 10 ml of fresh peripheral blood. Total RNA was extracted using Trizol reagent, and RNA quality was assessed on an Agilent 2100 Bioanalyzer.

This clonotype was found a few times. The antigen it binds to is not known. No much larger clone is present one base from it, and per-base qualities are unavailable. The chain joins TRBV19 to TRBJ2-3, with 10 junctional bases fitting TRBD2. Sequencing input: blood. This TCR came from a man aged 18 to 30 with Graves' ophthalmopathy. The CDR3 loop reads CASSSTSGEADTQYF. The DNA sequence is as follows: TGTGCCAGTAGTTCTACTAGCGGGGAAGCAGATACGCAGTATTTT.